These 6 T cell receptor beta chains originate from one sample sequenced in a study of regulatory T cells in long-lasting Graves disease. The time point: newly diagnosed GD, antithyroid drugs for less than 3 months. The TCR library was prepared using RNA isolated from PBMCs. To make TCR beta libraries, researchers used iRepertoire HTBI primers and Arm-PCR of CDR3 regions. TCRdb independently ran MiXCR on the multiplex PCR reads; one entry per CDR3 protein. The sample lists 520,000 or so distinct CDR3 sequences, around 12% occurring once. The same sample was also used in a study of T cells in Graves' hyperthyroidism and ophthalmopathy.

Material: peripheral blood mononuclear cells (PBMCs), obtained at new diagnosis, from a patient treated with antithyroid drugs. These receptors were collected from a woman aged 25 to 45 with Graves disease.

This clonotype showed up many times. The chain has TRBV10-3 and TRBJ2-5, with TRBD2 matching over 13 bases. CDR1 and CDR2 from the germline V gene are ENHRY and SYGVKD. This CDR3 is 14 amino acids long. The V gene end was trimmed by 10 bases and the J gene end by 4 bases; junction bases not matched to a gene: 6. The CDR3 region has the DNA TGTGCCACAAAAGGGACTAGCGGGATAGAGACCCAGTACTTC. Amino acids: CATKGTSGIETQYF.

This clonotype was found many times. V is TRBV6-2 or TRBV6-3 and J is TRBJ2-3, with 10 bases that match TRBD2. Per germline, CDR1 MNHEY and CDR2 SVGEGT. V lost 6 bases and J lost 7; bases outside the gene matches: 13. This CDR3 is 16 amino acids long. CDR3 DNA sequence: TGTGCCAGCAGCAACCCCGCTAGCGGGAGAGGGAATACGCAGTATTTT. The encoded protein is CASSNPASGRGNTQYF.

The gene calls are TRBV27 and TRBJ1-6; the D gene is possibly TRBD1 (6 bases). Germline CDR1 is MNHEY and CDR2 is SMNVEV (reference sequence). V shed 4 bases and J shed 10 bases, with 14 bases lying between them. CDR3 length equals 14 residues. Here the CDR3 reads CASSYPQGKSPLHF. CDR3 coding DNA: TGTGCCAGCAGTTACCCCCAGGGGAAATCACCCCTCCACTTT.

Many counts were recorded for this clonotype. The chain recombines TRBV6-5 with TRBJ2-5; perhaps TRBD2 as D (6 bases). The CDR3 sequence is 14 residues long. The V end lost 2 bases, the J end lost 1 base, and 8 bases lay between the germline ends. Germline V lookup: CDR1 MNHEY, CDR2 SVGAGI. The CDR3 nucleotides read TGTGCCAGCAGTTACGGGGGGTCCCAAGAGACCCAGTACTTC. Translating it yields CASSYGGSQETQYF.

This clonotype has at least ten counts. The CDR3 loop is CASSPAGISTDTQYF. As DNA, the CDR3 is TGTGCCAGCAGCCCGGCTGGTATTAGCACAGATACGCAGTATTTT. The V gene is TRBV7-9, the J gene TRBJ2-3; D is undetermined. Trimming removed 5 bases from V and 0 bases from J, with 12 bases in between. CDR1 is SEHNR, CDR2 FQNEAQ, per germline (reference sequence). The CDR3 runs to 15 residues.

This clonotype was seen ten or more times. J is TRBJ1-1 and V is TRBV10-3, with 10 nucleotides matching TRBD1. Germline V gene lookup returns CDR1 ENHRY and CDR2 SYGVKD. The CDR3 runs to 15 residues. With V trimmed by 5 bases and J by 3 bases, 6 bases remained unmatched. CDR3 nucleotides: TGTGCCATCAGTAAAGAAGGGACAGGGGACACTGAAGCTTTCTTT. This translates into CAISKEGTGDTEAFF.